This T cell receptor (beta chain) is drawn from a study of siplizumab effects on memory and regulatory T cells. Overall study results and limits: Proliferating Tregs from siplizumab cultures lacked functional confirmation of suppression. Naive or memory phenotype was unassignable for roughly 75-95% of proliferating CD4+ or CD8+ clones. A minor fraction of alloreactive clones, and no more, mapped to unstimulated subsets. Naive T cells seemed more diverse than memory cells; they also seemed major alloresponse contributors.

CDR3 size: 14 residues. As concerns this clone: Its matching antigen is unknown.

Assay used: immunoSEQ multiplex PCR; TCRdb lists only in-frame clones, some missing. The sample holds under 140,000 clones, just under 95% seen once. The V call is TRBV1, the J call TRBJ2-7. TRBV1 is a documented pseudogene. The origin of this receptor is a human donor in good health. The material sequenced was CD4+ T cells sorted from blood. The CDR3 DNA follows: TGCACCAGCAGCCAAGAGGGTCCCCAACACGAGCAGTACTTC. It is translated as CTSSQEGPQHEQYF.